This TCR beta chain appears in the sequencing data of a study of tumor-infiltrating lymphocytes in primary liver carcinoma. Study-wide background: Patients included men and women of 30 to 69 years. The tumors, T1-T3 N0M0 lesions, were roughly 4.2 to 11 cm across.

From unsorted bulk tissue weighing roughly 18-30 mg, DNA and RNA were co-extracted. Note on this clonotype: Possible read error: a much larger clone is one base away.

The CDR3 sequence is 15 residues long. Germline CDR1 is SGHRS and CDR2 is YFSETQ. J lost 2 bases, V lost 4 bases, and 9 bases had no gene match. Total RNA amounting to around 450 ng was the source from which TCR beta cDNA was made with a constant-region primer. Slightly modified ARM-PCR, run as three nested multiplex PCR rounds, produced the TCR beta libraries. It was with TRBV1-TRBV30 forward primers and a C-beta reverse primer that the first two PCR rounds were run, at approximately 9 cycles each. TCRdb reanalysed the multiplex PCR reads using MiXCR and keeps one entry per CDR3 protein. The sample lists approximately 100,000 distinct CDR3 sequences; around 71% were seen once.

The J gene is TRBJ2-7, the V gene TRBV5-1; 7 bases map to TRBD2. The specimen was liver tumor tissue from sampling region 2. Subset specified: tumor region T2, inferior pole. The sequence derives from a woman aged 60-75 years with primary liver carcinoma and hepatitis B virus infection. The CDR3 region is CASSTSVTSTYEQYF. Here the CDR3 DNA reads TGCGCCAGCAGCACCAGCGTGACTAGCACCTACGAGCAGTACTTC.